Below, 9 T cell receptor beta chains from the same sample are listed, as sequenced in a study of liver allograft versus peripheral blood T cells. On the study more broadly: Repertoires from peripheral blood of liver transplant recipients were compared with those inside their transplanted livers.

TCRdb reprocessed the reads via MiXCR and lists one record per CDR3 protein. The sample records roughly 1,200 distinct CDR3 sequences, around 15% being singletons. The receptors come from a human patient who had a liver transplant. Some T cells may possibly be graft donor cells.

By share, this clonotype ranks as medium-sized. The chain carries TRBV20-1 and TRBJ1-2, with 7 bases that match TRBD1. Germline CDR1 reads DFQATT; CDR2 reads SNEGSKA (reference sequence). This CDR3 is 16 amino acids long. The V and J ends lost 4 bases and 5 bases, in that order; junction bases with no gene match: 16. In nucleotides, the CDR3 is TGCAGTGCTACCCTGGACAGGTCCACGACGGGGTATGGCTACACCTTC. Translated: CSATLDRSTTGYGYTF.

By its share, this clonotype is large (0.1 to 1%). The chain combines TRBV20-1 with TRBJ1-5; a possible D gene is TRBD1 (5 bases). The CDR3 totals 15 residues. Germline CDR1 and CDR2: DFQATT and SNEGSKA (reference sequence). V was trimmed by 6 bases and J by 0 bases, leaving 15 bases between them. The DNA for the CDR3 is TGCAGTGCCCCCCGGGGCGGAAATAGCAATCAGCCCCAGCATTTT. Its translation is CSAPRGGNSNQPQHF.

Sample share makes this clonotype medium-sized (0.01 to 0.1%). The V and J genes are TRBV3-1 and TRBJ1-3, with a weak D call TRBD1 (5 bases). In germline, CDR1 is LGHDT, CDR2 YNNKEL (reference sequence). V was cut by 6 bases and J by 2 bases, with 14 bases left in between. The CDR3 sequence is 15 residues long. The CDR3 DNA sequence: TGTGCCAGCAGTCAGGGCAGTACCGCTGGAAACACCATATATTTT. Residues: CASSQGSTAGNTIYF.

This clonotype is medium-sized in the sample. The chain is built from TRBV19 and TRBJ1-1, with D perhaps matching TRBD1 (5 bases). CDR3 length: 13 amino acids. With 7 bases removed from V and 12 bases from J, the gap between germline ends came to 21 bases. Germline V gene lookup returns CDR1 LNHDA and CDR2 SQIVND (reference sequence). As DNA, the CDR3 is TGTGCCAGTACCATTGCCTTCGACAGTACAACTTTCTTT. Protein: CASTIAFDSTTFF.

This clonotype rates as large. The V call is TRBV6-5, the J call TRBJ1-4; D is uncertain. V was pared by 8 bases and J by 4 bases, with 11 bases between. In germline, CDR1 is MNHEY, CDR2 SVGAGI. This CDR3 comprises 13 residues. The CDR3 DNA sequence: TGTGCCAGCCGTCTACAGCTTAATGAAAAACTGTTTTTT. Its translation: CASRLQLNEKLFF.

This clonotype was seen only a few times. The rearrangement links TRBV20-1 to TRBJ2-7; either TRBD1 or TRBD2 may supply D (6 bases each). The germline gives CDR1 DFQATT, CDR2 SNEGSKA (reference sequence). Trimming cost V 1 base and J 7 bases, with 17 bases left between them. CDR3 length equals 14 residues. The CDR3 spells CSARGGTNPWEQYF. CDR3 bases: TGCAGTGCTAGAGGCGGGACAAACCCCTGGGAGCAGTACTTC.

By its share, this clonotype is medium-sized. In nucleotides, the CDR3 is TGTGCCAGCAGCTTAGGTCCCGGGACTTACGATTACAATGAGCAGTTCTTC. Protein product: CASSLGPGTYDYNEQFF. The chain joins TRBV27 to TRBJ2-1, with TRBD2 as a possible D gene (6 bases). The CDR3 totals 17 residues. Trimming shortened V by 6 bases and J by 4 bases, and 22 bases separated the two germline ends. CDR1 and CDR2 from the germline V gene are MNHEY and SMNVEV (reference sequence).

This clonotype is medium-sized (0.01 to 0.1%) in the sample. The gene calls are TRBV14 and TRBJ2-2; D is ambiguous. CDR1 is SGHDN and CDR2 is FVKESK in the germline V gene. CDR3 length equals 13 residues. Deletions cut 3 bases from V and 5 bases from J, with 7 bases between. As DNA, the CDR3 is TGTGCCAGCAGCCAGCTTTATACCGGGGAGCTGTTTTTT. Its protein is CASSQLYTGELFF.

This clonotype was counted only a few times. The V and J genes are TRBV2 and TRBJ1-6, with a possible D match to TRBD1 (5 bases). CDR1 is SNHLY, CDR2 FYNNEI, per germline. V was shortened by 9 bases and J by 0 bases, with 15 bases between the two germline ends. The CDR3 spans 16 residues. The CDR3 nucleotides read TGTGCCAGAGGGGCCGCACCGAGCTCCTATAATTCACCCCTCCACTTT. Translating it yields CARGAAPSSYNSPLHF.